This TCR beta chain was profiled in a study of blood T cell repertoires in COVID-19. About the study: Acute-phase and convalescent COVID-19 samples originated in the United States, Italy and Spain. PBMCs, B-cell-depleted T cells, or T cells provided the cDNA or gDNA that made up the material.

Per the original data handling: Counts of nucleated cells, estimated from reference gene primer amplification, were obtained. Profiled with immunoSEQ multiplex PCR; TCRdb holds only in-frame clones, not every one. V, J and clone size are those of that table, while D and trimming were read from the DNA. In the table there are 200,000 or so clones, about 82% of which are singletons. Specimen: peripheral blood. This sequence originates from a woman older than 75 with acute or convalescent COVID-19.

The CDR3 reads CASSPQGDGGEQYF. The CDR3 nucleotides read TGTGCCAGCAGTCCCCAAGGGGACGGGGGAGAGCAGTACTTC. The chain recombines TRBV2 with TRBJ2-7; weak D call: TRBD2 (6 bases). The CDR3 covers 14 residues. Deletions cut 5 bases from V and 7 bases from J, with 18 bases between. CDR1 and CDR2 (germline): SNHLY, FYNNEI.